Listed here are 19 T cell receptor beta chains from one sample, sequenced in a study of blood T cell repertoires in COVID-19. Clones were read by immunoSEQ multiplex PCR, and TCRdb kept only the in-frame ones, dropping some. The data show about 100,000 clones, about 83% seen once. Sequenced input: peripheral blood. The source is a human donor in a cohort sampled during active COVID-19.

This clone has only a few counts. The chain recombines TRBV6-2 or TRBV6-3 with TRBJ1-6; the D gene is possibly TRBD1 (5 bases). CDR3 length: 14 residues. CDR1 and CDR2 (germline): MNHEY, SVGEGT. V was shortened by 5 bases and J by 7 bases, with 12 bases between the two germline ends. CDR3 protein: CASSTRVSNSPLHF. CDR3 DNA: TGTGCCAGCAGTACCAGGGTCTCCAATTCACCCCTCCACTTT.

The rearrangement links TRBV5-6 to TRBJ2-1, with 11 bases lining up with TRBD2. The CDR3 runs to 19 residues. CDR1 and CDR2 (germline): SGHDT, YYEEEE. Germline trimming cut 4 bases from V and 6 bases from J; bases unmatched to any gene: 18. For the CDR3, the DNA is TGTGCCAGCAGCGACAGACAGGGGAGGACTAGCGGGCCCCTCAATGAGCAGTTCTTC. This sequence encodes CASSDRQGRTSGPLNEQFF.

This clone was picked up one time. This rearrangement joins TRBV28 to TRBJ1-2; 7 bases map to TRBD1. With V trimmed by 4 bases and J by 6 bases, 17 bases remained unmatched. Germline CDR1 is MDHEN and CDR2 is SYDVKM. CDR3 length: 17 amino acids. Here the CDR3 reads CASSSELVGGVSNGYTF. DNA for the CDR3: TGTGCCAGCAGTTCCGAATTGGTAGGGGGCGTTAGTAATGGCTACACCTTC.

The rearrangement joins TRBV5-1 to TRBJ1-3; TRBD1 matches 9 bases. Trimming at V came to 2 bases and at J to 3 bases, leaving 9 bases not matched to a gene. The germline gives CDR1 SGHRS, CDR2 YFSETQ. CDR3 length: 17 residues. The CDR3 DNA sequence: TGCGCCAGCAGCTTTACCCGGACAGGGGATGGTGGAAACACCATATATTTT. The encoded protein is CASSFTRTGDGGNTIYF.

The V and J genes are TRBV5-5 and TRBJ1-2; TRBD1 is a possible D gene (5 bases). V lost 3 bases, J lost 8 bases, and 17 bases lay in between. The V gene's germline CDR1 is SGHKS and CDR2 YYEKEE (reference sequence). This CDR3 contains 14 residues. The CDR3 nucleotides read TGTGCCAGCAGCTCTTCAGGGTTGGGCTACGGCTACACCTTC. This codes for CASSSSGLGYGYTF.

The V and J genes are TRBV6-6 and TRBJ1-2; D gene unclear. The CDR3 runs 13 residues. V was pared by 5 bases and J by 8 bases, with 15 bases between. Germline loops: CDR1 MNHNY, CDR2 SVGAGI (reference sequence). The CDR3 loop is CASSLDPSGGYTF. The CDR3 coding sequence is TGTGCCAGCAGTCTGGACCCCAGCGGAGGCTACACCTTC.

J is TRBJ1-4 and V is TRBV28; TRBD1 might be the D (6 bases). V was cut by 2 bases and J by 1 base, with 11 bases left in between. The CDR3 consists of 16 residues. Germline-derived CDR1 and CDR2 are MDHEN and SYDVKM. CDR3 sequence reads: CASSLAGAGTNEKLFF. CDR3 nucleotide sequence: TGTGCCAGCAGTTTAGCGGGGGCAGGAACTAATGAAAAACTGTTTTTT.

The chain recombines TRBV6-1 with TRBJ2-4, with 10 nucleotides matching TRBD1. Germline assignment: CDR1 MNHNS and CDR2 SASEGT. With V trimmed by 1 base and J by 3 bases, 3 bases remained unmatched. This CDR3 region has 16 residues. CDR3 nucleotide sequence: TGTGCCAGCAGTGAAGGGACAGGGGGAGGCAAAAACATTCAGTACTTC. It specifies CASSEGTGGGKNIQYF.

The chain has TRBV3-1 (or the pseudogene TRBV3-2) and TRBJ1-1; possible D gene TRBD1, 5 bases. The CDR3 consists of 18 residues. Germline V gene sequence: CDR1 LGHDT, CDR2 YNNKEL (reference sequence). V lost 0 bases and J lost 5, with 22 bases in between. The CDR3 DNA reads TGTGCCAGCAGCCAAGATATAACCAGTCCAAGGCGGGGGACTGAAGCTTTCTTT. This codes for CASSQDITSPRRGTEAFF.

The J gene is TRBJ1-3, the V gene TRBV21-1; TRBD1, the table's D call, lacks a check against the DNA. TRBV21-1 is a listed pseudogene. The length of the CDR3 is 14 residues. CDR3 residues: CASSSNRAGNTIYF. DNA of the CDR3: TGTGCCAGCAGCTCTAACAGGGCTGGAAACACCATATATTTT.

This chain links TRBV5-4 with TRBJ1-4, with 8 bases that match TRBD1. CDR3 length: 16 residues. The J segment lost 7 bases and the V segment lost 3 bases, leaving 11 bases of the junction unmatched. The germline CDR1 and CDR2 sequences are SGHNT and YYREEE (reference sequence). This chain's CDR3 is CASSSQGQGEGEKLFF. The CDR3 nucleotides are TGTGCCAGCAGCTCACAAGGACAGGGCGAAGGTGAAAAACTGTTTTTT.

CDR3 amino acids: CASSFLGYNEQFF. The DNA for the CDR3 is TGTGCCAGCAGTTTTCTCGGTTACAATGAGCAGTTCTTC. The V and J genes are TRBV6-2 or TRBV6-3 and TRBJ2-1; D gene uncertain. The CDR3 loop spans 13 amino acids. Germline CDR1 is MNHEY and CDR2 is SVGEGT. The V gene lost 4 bases and the J gene lost 4 bases, with 8 bases spanning the gap.

The chain recombines TRBV11-3 with TRBJ2-3; D unresolved. CDR1 SGHNT and CDR2 YENEEA come from the germline V gene. Trimming cost V 0 bases and J 11 bases, with 12 bases left between them. The CDR3 contains 13 residues. This CDR3 is CASSLDRVSKQYF. CDR3 nucleotides: TGTGCCAGCAGCTTAGATCGGGTTAGTAAGCAGTATTTT.

This clone was recorded only once. The CDR3 nucleotides are TGTGCCAGCAGCTTAGGTCCCTCTAGCGGCGGGGAGCTGTTTTTT. Translated: CASSLGPSSGGELFF. This rearrangement joins TRBV7-9 to TRBJ2-2; 7 bases are shared with TRBD2. The CDR3 has 15 amino acids. The ends lost 1 base at V and 7 bases at J; junction bases unmatched: 6. The germline V gene encodes CDR1 SEHNR and CDR2 FQNEAQ (reference sequence).

The chain joins TRBV10-1 to TRBJ2-7; weak D call: TRBD2 (5 bases). Trimming took off 3 bases at V and 1 base at J, with 10 bases between the two ends. The germline gives CDR1 WNHNN, CDR2 SYGVQD (reference sequence). The CDR3 runs 14 residues. The CDR3 loop is CASSDGVRSYEQYF. DNA for the CDR3: TGCGCCAGCAGTGACGGGGTTCGTTCCTACGAGCAGTACTTC.

The rearrangement uses TRBV7-2 and TRBJ2-1; 8 nucleotides agree with TRBD2. Germline V gives CDR1 SGHTA, CDR2 FQGNSA. J was trimmed by 7 bases and V by 1 base; bases with no gene match: 12. The CDR3 covers 17 residues. CDR3 sequence (DNA): TGTGCCAGCAGCTTAGGGGCGATTGCGGGGGGAAAGAATGAGCAGTTCTTC. Protein sequence: CASSLGAIAGGKNEQFF.

This rearrangement joins TRBV9 to TRBJ2-7, with 7 bases fitting TRBD2. Germline CDR1 and CDR2: SGDLS and YYNGEE. V dropped 4 bases and J dropped 5; count of bases not matched to a gene: 12. The CDR3 runs 15 residues. Here the CDR3 reads CASSSNPGRGDEQYF. Written as DNA, the CDR3 is TGTGCCAGCAGCTCCAATCCCGGCCGGGGGGACGAGCAGTACTTC.

The V gene is TRBV5-6, the J gene TRBJ1-3; D unclear. The CDR3 extends over 11 amino acids. V gave up 7 bases and J gave up 1 base, with 3 bases separating them. CDR1 SGHDT and CDR2 YYEEEE come from the germline V gene. CDR3 nucleotide sequence: TGTGCCAGCTATTCTGGAAACACCATATATTTT. Translated: CASYSGNTIYF.

Details on this clone: Within the sample, other DNA sequences also encode this same CDR3. This rearrangement joins TRBV7-2 to TRBJ2-2, with a possible D match to TRBD2 (5 bases). Per the germline V gene, CDR1 is SGHTA and CDR2 is FQGNSA. The CDR3 contains 12 residues. With 5 bases removed from V and 8 bases from J, the gap between germline ends came to 9 bases. For the CDR3, the DNA is TGTGCCAGCAGCCAACGGGGTGGGGAGCTGTTTTTT. Its translation: CASSQRGGELFF.